This T cell receptor beta chain emerged from a study of control samples from healthy donors and cancer patients. Profiling relied on immunoSEQ multiplex PCR, and the TCRdb table lists in-frame clones only, not all of them. Counted here are roughly 130,000 clones, 75% to 95% occurring once; the ten biggest clones make up 2% to 2.5%. The V and J ends lost 0 bases and 9 bases respectively, with 15 bases between them. This CDR3 comprises 15 residues. Germline CDR1 MNHEY, CDR2 SMNVEV (reference sequence). The TCR sequence derives from a man aged 18 to 29 in good health. The chain has TRBV27 and TRBJ2-1, with TRBD1 as a possible D gene (6 bases). Sequencing used blood. In DNA, the CDR3 is TGTGCCAGCAGTTTATCAGGGTGGCAGGGGTTTGAGCAGTTCTTC. It yields the protein CASSLSGWQGFEQFF.